A selection of T cell receptor beta chains follows, all from one sample in a study of cytomegalovirus exposure and HLA in healthy donors. Sequenced by immunoSEQ multiplex PCR; TCRdb stores in-frame clones only, minus some. This sample has 130,000 to 150,000 clones, with 75% to 80% found just once. The sequenced material came from PBMCs. The source of these receptors is a man younger than 35 in good health and CMV-seronegative. Each CDR3 is given with its conserved first and last residue. The order of the fields is J gene, V gene, clone size, D gene, CDR3 DNA, CDR3 protein. The D gene is left open where the match is weak. For some rows the clone size is stated as once, few or many, or as a class when expanded; others skip it.

>TRBJ1-5|TRBV6-1|.|TRBD1
TGTGCCAGCCGACGACAGGGCGTCAATCAGCCCCAGCATTTT
CASRRQGVNQPQHF
>TRBJ2-1|TRBV2|.|TRBD2
TGTGCCAGCAGGGGGGGGAGCTCCTACAATGAGCAGTTCTTC
CASRGGSSYNEQFF
>TRBJ2-2|TRBV7-9|once|.
TGTGCCAGCAGCTTCCTTATAAGCATGCTCACCGGGGAGCTGTTTTTT
CASSFLISMLTGELFF
>TRBJ2-7|TRBV5-6|.|TRBD1
TGTGCCAGCAGCTTAAGGCAGGGGGACACCTACGAGCAGTACTTC
CASSLRQGDTYEQYF
>TRBJ1-1|TRBV15|.|.
TGTGCCACCAGCAGAGCAAATACAGGGCTGAACACTGAAGCTTTCTTT
CATSRANTGLNTEAFF
>TRBJ2-1|TRBV30|.|TRBD2
TGTGCCTGGGGGGAGGGAGTTGCGAATGAGCAGTTCTTC
CAWGEGVANEQFF
>TRBJ1-4|TRBV7-6|.|TRBD1
TGTGCCAGCAGCCAAGACAGGGCGTCTAATGAAAAACTGTTTTTT
CASSQDRASNEKLFF
>TRBJ2-3|TRBV10-1|.|TRBD1
TGCGCCAGCAGTTCCGAGGGGGCTGATACGCAGTATTTT
CASSSEGADTQYF
>TRBJ1-1|TRBV15|.|TRBD1
TGTGCCACCAGCACCCGACAGGGGAACACTGAAGCTTTCTTT
CATSTRQGNTEAFF
>TRBJ1-1|TRBV4-1|.|TRBD1
TGCGCCAGCAGCCAAGATGGACAGGCTAGGGGCGACACTGAAGCTTTCTTT
CASSQDGQARGDTEAFF
>TRBJ1-1|TRBV10-1|.|TRBD1
TGCGCCAGCAGTGGGGGGGGACAGGGGGCTGAGGCTGAAGCTTTCTTT
CASSGGGQGAEAEAFF
>TRBJ2-7|TRBV27|once|TRBD1
TGTGCCAGCAGTATTACCGGGACAGCCTACGAGCAGTACTTC
CASSITGTAYEQYF
>TRBJ2-1|TRBV27|.|TRBD1
TGTGCCAGCAGTTTATGGGCCGGACAGGGGGGCAATGAGCAGTTCTTC
CASSLWAGQGGNEQFF
>TRBJ2-3|TRBV4-1|.|TRBD1
TGCGCCAGCAGTTCCGGGACAGGGGGTTCAGATACGCAGTATTTT
CASSSGTGGSDTQYF
>TRBJ2-5|TRBV7-6|once|.
TGTGCCAGCAGCCCGTGGACAGAAACCCCCCAAGAGACCCAGTACTTC
CASSPWTETPQETQYF
>TRBJ2-7|TRBV27|.|.
TGTGCCAGCAGTTTGCTGGCGGGGGCAAGGGAGCAGTACTTC
CASSLLAGAREQYF
>TRBJ2-7|TRBV5-6|.|TRBD2
TGTGCCAGCAGCCCGTACATCGGACTAGTGACTCTCCACGAGCAGTACTTC
CASSPYIGLVTLHEQYF
>TRBJ2-1|TRBV4-2|few|.
TGTGCCAGCAGCCAGGGGACTTTGGGCTCCTACAATGAGCAGTTCTTC
CASSQGTLGSYNEQFF
>TRBJ2-1|TRBV7-9|.|.
TGTGCCAGCAGCTTAAACAGGAACTCCTACAATGAGCAGTTCTTC
CASSLNRNSYNEQFF
>TRBJ2-4|TRBV9|.|.
TGTGCCAGCAGCCCTAGGGGAACAGTAGCCAAAAACATTCAGTACTTC
CASSPRGTVAKNIQYF
>TRBJ1-1|TRBV5-1|.|.
TGCGCCAGCAGCTTGCAAGGGGGTCTATCCACTGAAGCTTTCTTT
CASSLQGGLSTEAFF
>TRBJ2-2|TRBV2|.|.
TGTGCCAGCAGTGGGTCGCGGACTTCGCGCACCGGGGAGCTGTTCTTT
CASSGSRTSRTGELFF
>TRBJ2-6|TRBV6-1|.|.
TGTGCCAGCAACATGCCCACTGGGGCCAACGTCCTGACTTTC
CASNMPTGANVLTF
>TRBJ2-7|TRBV28|.|TRBD1
TGTGCCAGCAGTTTTCCTTCCATCCGACCAAGGACAGGAAAACGAATAAACAACTCCTACGAGCAGTACTTC
CASSFPSIRPRTGKRINNSYEQYF
>TRBJ2-5|TRBV19|.|TRBD1
TGTGCCAGTAGTATGCCGGGACAGGGGGGTGGTCAAGAGACCCAGTACTTC
CASSMPGQGGGQETQYF
>TRBJ1-1|TRBV6-1|.|.
TGTGCCAGCAGTGAAGACGTAGGAGGGATGAGGGGCACTGAAGCTTTCTTT
CASSEDVGGMRGTEAFF
>TRBJ2-7|TRBV28|once|TRBD1
TGTGCCAGCAGGACCGGGACAGGGATGAACGAGCAGTACTTC
CASRTGTGMNEQYF
>TRBJ2-3|TRBV5-1|.|TRBD2
TGCGCCAGCAGCTTGTTGTCTAGCGGGGGATTTAGCACAGATACGCAGTATTTT
CASSLLSSGGFSTDTQYF
>TRBJ1-4|TRBV27|.|.
TGTGCCAGCAGTTTCGAGCCAACAACTAATGAAAAACTGTTTTTT
CASSFEPTTNEKLFF
>TRBJ2-1|TRBV11-2|.|TRBD2
TGTGCCAGCAGCTTACTAGCGGGAGGAGGCAATGAGCAGTTCTTC
CASSLLAGGGNEQFF
>TRBJ2-5|TRBV7-2|.|TRBD2
TGTGCCAGCAGCTCGAGGACTAGCGGGGGTTGGGAGACCCAGTACTTC
CASSSRTSGGWETQYF
>TRBJ2-7|TRBV7-2|.|TRBD2
TGTGCCAGCAGCCCCTACTTGAGCGGCGGGGGGTTCGAGCAGTACTTC
CASSPYLSGGGFEQYF
>TRBJ1-6|TRBV5-6|few|.
TGTGCCAGCAGCTTGAGGGGTCCCAGTTCACCCCTCCACTTT
CASSLRGPSSPLHF
>TRBJ1-2|TRBV28|.|.
TGTGCCAGCAGTTCCCCCCCCAGGTTGTATGGCTACACCTTC
CASSSPPRLYGYTF
>TRBJ2-1|TRBV6-1|.|.
TGTGCCAGCAGTGAAGAGGCTAGCTCCTACAATGAGCAGTTCTTC
CASSEEASSYNEQFF
>TRBJ2-7|TRBV7-2|.|TRBD1
TGTGCCAGCAGCGTCGAACAGGGGGACTACGAGCAGTACTTC
CASSVEQGDYEQYF
>TRBJ2-7|TRBV7-2|.|.
TGTGCCAGCAGCCCCCGTACTCTAGACTCCTACGAGCAGTACTTC
CASSPRTLDSYEQYF
>TRBJ2-3|TRBV27|.|TRBD1
TGTGCCAGCACCACAGGGGTCTTACCCTATACGCAGTATTTT
CASTTGVLPYTQYF
>TRBJ2-3|TRBV9|.|TRBD1
TGTGCCAGCAGCGTCTTGACAGGGCGCACAGATACGCAGTATTTT
CASSVLTGRTDTQYF
>TRBJ2-1|TRBV29-1|.|.
TGCAGCGTTGAGAGGGGGTTCGGTGACCCCTCCTACAATGAGCAGTTCTTC
CSVERGFGDPSYNEQFF
>TRBJ1-1|TRBV27|.|.
TGTGCCAGCAGACCTCCCCCGACAGGAGAAGACACTGAAGCTTTCTTT
CASRPPPTGEDTEAFF
>TRBJ2-7|TRBV11-2|.|TRBD1
TGTGCCAGCAGCTGGACAGGGAGATACGAGCAGTACTTC
CASSWTGRYEQYF
>TRBJ2-3|TRBV6-1|.|.
TGTGCCAGCAGTGATGGCCGGACAGCAAGCACAGATACGCAGTATTTT
CASSDGRTASTDTQYF
>TRBJ1-5|TRBV7-9|.|.
TGTGCCAGCAGCTTAGGGTTACCGGGCAATCAGCCCCAGCATTTT
CASSLGLPGNQPQHF
>TRBJ2-3|TRBV4-1|.|TRBD1
TGCGCCAGCAGCCAGACAGGGGCCACAGATACGCAGTATTTT
CASSQTGATDTQYF
>TRBJ1-5|TRBV9|.|.
TGTGCCAGCAGCGTAGGAGGGTATCAGCCCCAGCATTTT
CASSVGGYQPQHF
>TRBJ2-2|TRBV6-1|.|TRBD1
TGTGCCAGCAGTCTGACGGACAGGGGAGGAGGGGAGCTGTTTTTT
CASSLTDRGGGELFF
>TRBJ2-5|TRBV5-1|.|.
TGCGCCAGCAGGTTGACAGACCAAGAGACCCAGTACTTC
CASRLTDQETQYF
>TRBJ2-1|TRBV6-5|.|TRBD2
TGTGCCAGCAGTTACTCGTTGCCTAGCGGGTACAATGAGCAGTTCTTC
CASSYSLPSGYNEQFF
>TRBJ1-1|TRBV28|.|.
TGTGCCAGCAGTCGTCAGTTGAACACTGAAGCTTTCTTT
CASSRQLNTEAFF
>TRBJ2-1|TRBV6-5|.|TRBD2
TGTGCCAAACGGGTGACTAGCGACTACAATGAGCAGTTCTTC
CAKRVTSDYNEQFF